This entry concerns a single TCR beta chain. This sample stems from a study of response to subunit inactivated influenza vaccine. TCRdb re-called the RT-PCR reads through MiXCR, storing one row per CDR3 protein. The sample records 550,000 to 800,000 distinct CDR3 sequences, more than 11% being singletons. V dropped 3 bases and J dropped 7 bases, with 11 bases sitting between them. The germline V gene has CDR1 SGDLS and CDR2 YYNGEE. The CDR3 consists of 13 residues. The specimen was PBMCs from blood, collected about 14 days before vaccination. The V gene is TRBV9, the J gene TRBJ2-1; no clear D gene. The clonotype was recovered from a man over 45 who received an inactivated influenza vaccine. CDR3 sequence reads: CASSADPLNEQFF. The CDR3 bases are TGTGCCAGCAGCGCAGACCCCCTAAATGAGCAGTTCTTC.